The 18 T cell receptor beta chains reported below all come from one sample, sequenced in a study of shared clonotypes between healthy human individuals. Profiling relied on immunoSEQ multiplex PCR, and the TCRdb table lists in-frame clones only, not all of them. This table has 2 million to 2.5 million clones, around 93% appearing once. Material for sequencing was naive CD4+ T cells from PBMCs. Subset here: CD45RA+ positively selected. These receptors all stem from a man aged 18 to 30 in good health. Some clones in this sample may be carry-over from other donors' samples.

This chain joins TRBV5-1 and TRBJ2-7, with 7 bases aligning to TRBD1. V shed 4 bases and J 7 bases; nucleotides not matched to a gene: 5. Germline V gene data show CDR1 as SGHRS and CDR2 as YFSETQ. There are 12 residues in the CDR3. CDR3 sequence (DNA): TGCGCCAGCAGCCACAGGGGTCGGGAGCAGTACTTC. This codes for CASSHRGREQYF.

The chain carries TRBV18 and TRBJ2-2, with D possibly being TRBD2 (6 bases). The V gene's germline CDR1 is KGHSH and CDR2 LQKENI. This CDR3 contains 15 residues. V lost 6 bases, J lost 1 base, and 12 bases lay in between. CDR3 in DNA: TGTGCCAGCTCGCCTCAAGCGGGGAACACCGGGGAGCTGTTTTTT. Translated, it gives CASSPQAGNTGELFF.

The V and J genes are TRBV9 and TRBJ2-2, with D tentatively TRBD1 (6 bases). Germline-derived CDR1 and CDR2 are SGDLS and YYNGEE. V was pared by 3 bases and J by 6 bases, with 18 bases between. The CDR3 has 16 residues. The CDR3, as DNA: TGTGCCAGCAGCGGGGCCTCTACAGGGTTGTCCGGGGAGCTGTTTTTT. This translates into CASSGASTGLSGELFF.

This sequence joins TRBV10-3 and TRBJ2-5, with 8 bases aligning to TRBD2. The CDR3 spans 15 residues. With V trimmed by 4 bases and J by 1 base, 5 bases remained unmatched. Germline V gene data show CDR1 as ENHRY and CDR2 as SYGVKD. CDR3: CAISGLTSGQETQYF. As DNA, the CDR3 is TGTGCCATCAGTGGACTTACTAGCGGCCAAGAGACCCAGTACTTC.

The CDR3 sequence is CASRGTSGVYEQFF. CDR3 bases: TGTGCCAGCAGAGGGACTAGCGGGGTTTATGAGCAGTTCTTC. The genes are TRBV2 and TRBJ2-1, with 13 bases lining up with TRBD2. The CDR3 has 14 residues. Germline V lookup: CDR1 SNHLY, CDR2 FYNNEI. Trimming removed 6 bases from V and 8 bases from J; junction bases left unmatched: 4.

This chain connects TRBV5-1 to TRBJ1-3; D call uncertain. The ends were cut back, 2 bases at V and 1 base at J, with 16 bases in the middle. There are 17 residues in the CDR3. The V gene's germline CDR1 is SGHRS and CDR2 YFSETQ. CDR3 in amino acids: CASSFYTSGISGNTIYF. The CDR3 region has the DNA TGCGCCAGCAGCTTCTACACCTCGGGAATTTCTGGAAACACCATATATTTT. Using reference TRBV5-1 and TRBJ1-3 for the parts outside the CDR3, the full variable domain is KAGVTQTPRYLIKTRGQQVTLSCSPISGHRSVSWYQQTPGQGLQFLFEYFSETQRNKGNFPGRFSGRQFSNSRSEMNVSTLELGDSALYLCASSFYTSGISGNTIYFGEGSWLTVV.

The chain recombines TRBV19 with TRBJ2-3; D is unclear. The CDR3 covers 15 residues. Trimming shortened V by 4 bases and J by 2 bases, and 13 bases separated the two germline ends. Germline V gene sequence: CDR1 LNHDA, CDR2 SQIVND (reference sequence). DNA for the CDR3: TGTGCCAGTAGTAGCGGCACACACTACACAGATACGCAGTATTTT. It specifies CASSSGTHYTDTQYF.

The V call is TRBV14, the J call TRBJ2-5, with 8 bases aligning to TRBD1. The trim removed 0 bases at V and 5 bases at J, leaving 5 bases unmatched. Germline lookup yields CDR1 SGHDN and CDR2 FVKESK. The CDR3 has 15 amino acids. The DNA of the CDR3 is TGTGCCAGCAGCCAAGAAAGGCGGACAGGGGAGACCCAGTACTTC. It is translated as CASSQERRTGETQYF. The entire variable domain, with the rest obtained from reference TRBV14 and TRBJ2-5, is as follows: EAGVTQFPSHSVIEKGQTVTLRCDPISGHDNLYWYRRVMGKEIKFLLHFVKESKQDESGMPNNRFLAERTGGTYSTLKVQPAELEDSGVYFCASSQERRTGETQYFGPGTRLLVL.

The rearrangement joins TRBV6-5 to TRBJ1-6; D is possibly TRBD1 (6 bases). The germline V gene has CDR1 MNHEY and CDR2 SVGAGI. V lost 6 bases and J 4 bases, leaving 13 bases between the germline ends. The CDR3 extends over 15 amino acids. The CDR3 is CASSLRGVYNSPLHF. DNA for the CDR3: TGTGCCAGCAGCCTAAGGGGGGTATATAATTCACCCCTCCACTTT.

This chain uses TRBV28 with TRBJ1-5, with 9 bases identical to TRBD1. Germline CDR1 reads MDHEN; CDR2 reads SYDVKM. The trim removed 4 bases at V and 1 base at J, leaving 2 bases unmatched. The CDR3 contains 15 residues. CDR3 DNA sequence: TGTGCCAGCAGTTGGGGGACAGGGAGCAATCAGCCCCAGCATTTT. It is translated as CASSWGTGSNQPQHF.

Worth noting for this clone: Different DNA sequences within this sample yield the same CDR3. This chain connects TRBV5-4 to TRBJ2-5; D gene ambiguous. This CDR3 comprises 16 residues. Germline V gives CDR1 SGHNT, CDR2 YYREEE (reference sequence). V dropped 0 bases and J dropped 1 base, with 13 bases sitting between them. CDR3 sequence (DNA): TGTGCCAGCAGCTTGGGCCCAGGATTGGGCCAAGAGACCCAGTACTTC. Translated, it gives CASSLGPGLGQETQYF.

The chain uses TRBV5-1 and TRBJ2-3; TRBD1 might be the D (6 bases). V was clipped by 3 bases and J by 2 bases, with 16 bases between them. This CDR3 contains 16 residues. Germline CDR1 is SGHRS and CDR2 is YFSETQ. The CDR3 sequence: CASSSGSTGITDTQYF. CDR3 in DNA: TGCGCCAGCAGCTCCGGATCAACAGGGATCACAGATACGCAGTATTTT.

Comment on this clone: The same CDR3 can be traced to other DNA sequences in this sample. V gene TRBV28 combines with J gene TRBJ2-2, with D unclear. The CDR3 covers 12 residues. Trimming shortened V by 2 bases and J by 8 bases, and 6 bases separated the two germline ends. Germline V gene lookup returns CDR1 MDHEN and CDR2 SYDVKM. The DNA of the CDR3 is TGTGCCAGCAGTTTACCTCAGGGGGAGCTGTTTTTT. This codes for CASSLPQGELFF.

The chain is built from TRBV18 and TRBJ2-1; 7 nucleotides line up with TRBD2. V dropped 3 bases and J dropped 4; count of bases not matched to a gene: 9. Germline V gives CDR1 KGHSH, CDR2 LQKENI. This CDR3 comprises 16 residues. The CDR3 reads CASSPVRSSGYNEQFF. In DNA, the CDR3 is TGTGCCAGCTCACCCGTTAGGTCTAGCGGATACAATGAGCAGTTCTTC.

The chain joins TRBV5-5 to TRBJ1-1, with D maybe TRBD1 (6 bases). V dropped 2 bases and J dropped 8 bases, with 13 bases sitting between them. The CDR3 spans 13 residues. The germline V gene encodes CDR1 SGHKS and CDR2 YYEKEE (reference sequence). The CDR3 DNA reads TGTGCCAGCAGCTTAGCCGGGACAAGAGAAGCTTTCTTT. This encodes CASSLAGTREAFF.

Comment on this clone: Other DNA sequences in the sample encode the same CDR3. V gene TRBV19 combines with J gene TRBJ1-5; the D gene is possibly TRBD1 (6 bases). The CDR3 covers 13 residues. Per the germline V gene, CDR1 is LNHDA and CDR2 is SQIVND (reference sequence). Trimming removed 4 bases from V and 4 bases from J, with 8 bases in between. In DNA form, the CDR3 reads TGTGCCAGTAGTACGACAGGTAATCAGCCCCAGCATTTT. Amino acid sequence: CASSTTGNQPQHF.

This chain uses TRBV6-1 with TRBJ2-1; TRBD2 matches at 11 bases. The CDR3 has 14 residues. Germline V gives CDR1 MNHNS, CDR2 SASEGT. V was pared by 5 bases and J by 8 bases, with 5 bases of the junction left unmatched. This chain's CDR3 is CASSLAGGFHEQFF. DNA of the CDR3: TGTGCCAGCAGTTTAGCGGGAGGGTTCCATGAGCAGTTCTTC.

V is TRBV11-2 and J is TRBJ2-1, with 14 nucleotides matching TRBD2. Trimming at V came to 7 bases and at J to 10 bases, leaving 9 bases not matched to a gene. The germline gives CDR1 SGHAT, CDR2 FQNNGV. This CDR3 comprises 15 residues. The DNA of the CDR3 is TGTGCCAGCAACCCCCTCCGGACTAGCGGGGGGGAGCAGTTCTTC. Its translation is CASNPLRTSGGEQFF. Full variable domain (remainder filled in from reference TRBV11-2 and TRBJ2-1): EAGVAQSPRYKIIEKRQSVAFWCNPISGHATLYWYQQILGQGPKLLIQFQNNGVVDDSQLPKDRFSAERLKGVDSTLKIQPAKLEDSAVYLCASNPLRTSGGEQFFGPGTRLTVL.